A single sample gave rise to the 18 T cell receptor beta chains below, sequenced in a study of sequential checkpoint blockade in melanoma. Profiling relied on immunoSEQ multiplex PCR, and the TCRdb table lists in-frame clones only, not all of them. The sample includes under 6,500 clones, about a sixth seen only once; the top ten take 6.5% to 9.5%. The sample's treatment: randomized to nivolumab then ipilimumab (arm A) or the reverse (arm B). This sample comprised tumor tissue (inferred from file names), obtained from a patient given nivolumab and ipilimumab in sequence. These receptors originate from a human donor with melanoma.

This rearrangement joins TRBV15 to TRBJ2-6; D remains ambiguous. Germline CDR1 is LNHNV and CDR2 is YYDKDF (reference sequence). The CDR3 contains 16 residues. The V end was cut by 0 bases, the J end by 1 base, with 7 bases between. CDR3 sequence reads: CATSRDLGSGANVLTF. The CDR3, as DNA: TGTGCCACCAGCAGAGATCTGGGGTCTGGGGCCAACGTCCTGACTTTC.

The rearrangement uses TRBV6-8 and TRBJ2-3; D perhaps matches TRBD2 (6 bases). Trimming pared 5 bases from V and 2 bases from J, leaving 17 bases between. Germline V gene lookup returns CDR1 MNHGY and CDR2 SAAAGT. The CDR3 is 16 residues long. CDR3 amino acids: CASSDGGEFHTDTQYF. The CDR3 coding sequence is TGTGCCAGCAGTGACGGAGGGGAATTCCACACAGATACGCAGTATTTT.

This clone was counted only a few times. In DNA, the CDR3 is TGTGCCAGCACCGTGACAGGGAGCCCCTACAATGAGCAGTTCTTC. Translating it yields CASTVTGSPYNEQFF. V and J are TRBV6-8 and TRBJ2-1; 7 bases match TRBD1. V gave up 7 bases and J gave up 2 bases; unmatched junction bases: 8. Germline values: CDR1 MNHGY, CDR2 SAAAGT. This CDR3 has 15 residues.

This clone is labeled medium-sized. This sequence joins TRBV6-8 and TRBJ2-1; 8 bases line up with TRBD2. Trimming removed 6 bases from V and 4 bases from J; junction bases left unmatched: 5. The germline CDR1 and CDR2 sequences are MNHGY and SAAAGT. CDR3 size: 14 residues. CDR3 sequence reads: CASRRGGGYNEQFF. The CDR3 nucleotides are TGTGCCAGCAGGAGAGGCGGGGGGTACAATGAGCAGTTCTTC.

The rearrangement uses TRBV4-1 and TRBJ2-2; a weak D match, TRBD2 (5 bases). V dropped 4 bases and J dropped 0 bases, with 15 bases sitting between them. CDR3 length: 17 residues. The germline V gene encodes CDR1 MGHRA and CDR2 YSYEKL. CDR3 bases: TGCGCCAGCAGCCCCCGGGGAGACTACACGAACACCGGGGAGCTGTTTTTT. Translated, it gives CASSPRGDYTNTGELFF.

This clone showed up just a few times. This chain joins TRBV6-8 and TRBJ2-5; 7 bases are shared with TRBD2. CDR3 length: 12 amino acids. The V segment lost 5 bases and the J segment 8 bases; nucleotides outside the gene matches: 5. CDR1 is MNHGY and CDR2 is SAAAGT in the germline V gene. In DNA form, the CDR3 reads TGTGCCAGCAGTAGCGGGGCGGGAACCCAGTACTTC. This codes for CASSSGAGTQYF.

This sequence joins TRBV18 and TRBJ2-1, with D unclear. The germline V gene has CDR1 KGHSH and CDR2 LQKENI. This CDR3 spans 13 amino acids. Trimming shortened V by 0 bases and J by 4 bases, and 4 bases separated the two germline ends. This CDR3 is CASSPPGYNEQFF. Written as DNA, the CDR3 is TGTGCCAGCTCACCACCGGGGTACAATGAGCAGTTCTTC.

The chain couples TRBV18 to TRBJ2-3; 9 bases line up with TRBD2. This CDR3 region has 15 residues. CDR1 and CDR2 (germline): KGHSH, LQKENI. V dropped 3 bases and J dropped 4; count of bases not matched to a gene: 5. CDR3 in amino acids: CASSPERGVADTQYF. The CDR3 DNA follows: TGTGCCAGCTCACCTGAGCGGGGGGTTGCAGATACGCAGTATTTT.

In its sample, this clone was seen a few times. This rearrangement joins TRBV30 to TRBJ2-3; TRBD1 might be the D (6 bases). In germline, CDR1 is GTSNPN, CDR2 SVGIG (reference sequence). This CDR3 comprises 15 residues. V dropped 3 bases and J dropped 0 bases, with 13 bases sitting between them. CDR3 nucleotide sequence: TGTGCCTGGAGCCGTGGGACACTCAGCACAGATACGCAGTATTTT. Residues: CAWSRGTLSTDTQYF.

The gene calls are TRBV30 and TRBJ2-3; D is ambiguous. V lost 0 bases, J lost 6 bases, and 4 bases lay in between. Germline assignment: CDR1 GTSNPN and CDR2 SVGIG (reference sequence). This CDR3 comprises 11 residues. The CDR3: CAWSVPDTQYF. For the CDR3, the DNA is TGTGCCTGGAGTGTGCCCGATACGCAGTATTTT.

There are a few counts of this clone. CDR3 sequence: CASSTFRPNMEANYGYTF. CDR3 DNA: TGTGCCAGCAGTACCTTCCGACCGAACATGGAAGCTAACTATGGCTACACCTTC. The chain is built from TRBV28 and TRBJ1-2; D unresolved. From germline, CDR1 is MDHEN and CDR2 SYDVKM. The CDR3 sequence is 18 residues long. Deletions cut 5 bases from V and 0 bases from J, with 22 bases between.

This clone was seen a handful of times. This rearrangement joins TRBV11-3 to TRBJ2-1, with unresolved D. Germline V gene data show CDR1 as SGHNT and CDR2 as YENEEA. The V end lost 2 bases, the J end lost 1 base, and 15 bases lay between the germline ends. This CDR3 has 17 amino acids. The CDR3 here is CASSLLDATWSYNEQFF. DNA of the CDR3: TGTGCCAGCAGCTTATTAGATGCGACTTGGTCCTACAATGAGCAGTTCTTC.

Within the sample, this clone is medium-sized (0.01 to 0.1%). DNA of the CDR3: TGCGCCAGCAGCCACAGATCCGGGACAGGGACCCCCGAGCAGTACTTC. The encoded protein is CASSHRSGTGTPEQYF. V usage is TRBV4-1 and J usage is TRBJ2-7, with 9 bases lining up with TRBD1. The ends lost 3 bases at V and 6 bases at J; junction bases unmatched: 12. Germline V gene sequence: CDR1 MGHRA, CDR2 YSYEKL. CDR3 length equals 16 residues.

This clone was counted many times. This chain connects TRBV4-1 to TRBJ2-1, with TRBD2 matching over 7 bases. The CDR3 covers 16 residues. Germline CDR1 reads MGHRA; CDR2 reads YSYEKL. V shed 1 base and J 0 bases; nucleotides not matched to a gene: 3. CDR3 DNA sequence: TGCGCCAGCAGCCAAGTCAGGACTAGCTCCTACAATGAGCAGTTCTTC. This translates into CASSQVRTSSYNEQFF.

CDR3 region: CASSYSKFSGRSNQPQHF. The CDR3 DNA sequence: TGTGCCAGCAGTTACTCGAAATTTTCAGGTAGGAGCAATCAGCCCCAGCATTTT. The genes are TRBV6-8 and TRBJ1-5; D gene ambiguous. This CDR3 has 18 residues. Trimming took off 0 bases at V and 1 base at J, with 16 bases between the two ends. Germline-derived CDR1 and CDR2 are MNHGY and SAAAGT.

CDR3: CAGTGPAGNSPLHF. CDR3 coding DNA: TGTGCCGGTACAGGACCGGCGGGGAATTCACCCCTCCACTTT. This sequence joins TRBV30 and TRBJ1-6; a possible D gene is TRBD1 (5 bases). Germline CDR1 and CDR2: GTSNPN and SVGIG (reference sequence). Trimming took off 8 bases at V and 7 bases at J, with 18 bases between the two ends. The CDR3 runs 14 residues.

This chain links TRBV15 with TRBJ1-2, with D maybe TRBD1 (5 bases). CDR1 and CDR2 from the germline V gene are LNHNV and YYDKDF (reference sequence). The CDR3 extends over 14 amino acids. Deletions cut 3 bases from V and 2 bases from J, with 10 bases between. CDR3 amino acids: CATSRGEFNYGYTF. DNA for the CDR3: TGTGCCACCAGCAGGGGGGAGTTCAACTATGGCTACACCTTC.

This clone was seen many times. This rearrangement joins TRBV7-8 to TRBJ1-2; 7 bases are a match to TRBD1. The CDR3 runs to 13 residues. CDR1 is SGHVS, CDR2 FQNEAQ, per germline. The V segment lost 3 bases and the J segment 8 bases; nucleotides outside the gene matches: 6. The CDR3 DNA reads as TGTGCCAGCAGCTTTAGACAGGGTATGGGCTACACCTTC. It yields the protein CASSFRQGMGYTF. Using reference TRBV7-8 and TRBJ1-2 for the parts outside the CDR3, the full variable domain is GAGVSQSPRYKVAKRGQDVALRCDPISGHVSLFWYQQALGQGPEFLTYFQNEAQLDKSGLPSDRFFAERPEGSVSTLKIQRTQQEDSAVYLCASSFRQGMGYTFGSGTRLTVV.